These 32 T cell receptor beta chains originate from one sample sequenced in a study of blood T cell repertoires in COVID-19. TCRdb keeps only in-frame clones here, not all; method: immunoSEQ multiplex PCR. The sample shows around 240,000 clones, around 80% of them seen only once. The specimen sequenced was peripheral blood. The source is an elderly woman with acute or convalescent COVID-19.

In its sample, this clone was seen a few times. The chain employs TRBV7-2 and TRBJ2-3, with D perhaps matching TRBD2 (6 bases). CDR1 and CDR2 from the germline V gene are SGHTA and FQGNSA. This CDR3 has 14 amino acids. The ends were cut back, 0 bases at V and 2 bases at J, with 6 bases in the middle. The CDR3 spells CASSLAGLTDTQYF. The CDR3 nucleotides read TGTGCCAGCAGCTTAGCGGGACTCACAGATACGCAGTATTTT.

The sample holds one count of this clone. The chain links TRBV6-2 or TRBV6-3 to TRBJ2-1; D gene uncertain. Germline loops: CDR1 MNHEY, CDR2 SVGEGT. The CDR3 loop spans 16 amino acids. The V and J ends lost 3 bases and 2 bases respectively, with 14 bases between them. The CDR3 protein is CASSYSPVRPYNEQFF. DNA for the CDR3: TGTGCCAGCAGTTATTCCCCGGTCCGCCCCTACAATGAGCAGTTCTTC.

This clone was counted a single time. The chain has TRBV19 and TRBJ1-3; 7 bases are a match to TRBD1. Germline V gene data show CDR1 as LNHDA and CDR2 as SQIVND (reference sequence). The CDR3 totals 16 residues. Unmatched junction bases numbered 11, after V lost 6 bases and J lost 3 bases. CDR3 in amino acids: CASSIWTDRVGNTIYF. The CDR3 DNA reads TGTGCCAGTAGCATTTGGACTGACAGGGTTGGAAACACCATATATTTT.

The rearrangement uses TRBV4-3 and TRBJ2-2, with a weak D call TRBD1 (5 bases). Germline CDR1 LGHNA, CDR2 YSLEER. Deletions cut 0 bases from V and 6 bases from J, with 8 bases between. The CDR3 consists of 14 residues. The CDR3 bases are TGCGCCAGCAGCCAAGATACAGGTTCCGGGGAGCTGTTTTTT. This sequence encodes CASSQDTGSGELFF.

In its sample, this clone was seen once. The chain uses TRBV7-2 and TRBJ2-3; tentatively, D is TRBD2 (6 bases). Germline lookup yields CDR1 SGHTA and CDR2 FQGNSA. CDR3 length: 15 residues. V was cut by 6 bases and J by 1 base, with 14 bases left in between. DNA of the CDR3: TGTGCCAGCAGTGGGTCCTCGGGGGGCACAGATACGCAGTATTTT. This encodes CASSGSSGGTDTQYF.

CDR3 amino acids: CASRAGSTQYF. CDR3 coding DNA: TGTGCCAGCAGGGCCGGGTCCACGCAGTATTTT. The chain has TRBV6-4 and TRBJ2-3; D ambiguous. V lost 6 bases and J 9 bases, leaving 10 bases between the germline ends. The germline V gene has CDR1 MRHNA and CDR2 SNTAGT. This CDR3 is built from 11 residues.

The chain employs TRBV2 and TRBJ2-1, with TRBD2 identical over 11 bases. V gave up 5 bases and J gave up 1 base; unmatched junction bases: 7. Germline CDR1 and CDR2: SNHLY and FYNNEI. CDR3 length: 17 amino acids. The chain's CDR3 is CASSSSSGGSSYNEQFF. CDR3 DNA sequence: TGTGCCAGCAGTTCGTCTAGCGGGGGGAGTTCCTACAATGAGCAGTTCTTC.

The chain recombines TRBV6-2 or TRBV6-3 with TRBJ1-1; D unresolved. The CDR3 totals 13 residues. With 6 bases removed from V and 2 bases from J, the gap between germline ends came to 10 bases. Germline loops: CDR1 MNHEY, CDR2 SVGEGT. CDR3 sequence reads: CASSLTSNTEAFF. The CDR3 DNA sequence: TGTGCCAGCAGCTTGACATCTAACACTGAAGCTTTCTTT.

The chain is built from TRBV18 and TRBJ1-4; 8 bases are shared with TRBD1. The CDR3 length is 14 residues. CDR1 KGHSH and CDR2 LQKENI come from the germline V gene. V was pared by 2 bases and J by 12 bases, with 8 bases of the junction left unmatched. The CDR3 is CASSPSDRGGQLFF. CDR3 bases: TGTGCCAGCTCACCATCAGACAGGGGAGGGCAACTGTTTTTT.

The chain couples TRBV18 to TRBJ2-1, with 7 bases fitting TRBD1. The CDR3 has 15 residues. Germline CDR1 and CDR2: KGHSH and LQKENI. V was clipped by 6 bases and J by 6 bases; unmatched bases: 11. The CDR3 here is CASSQGDRSANEQFF. The CDR3 DNA reads TGTGCCAGCTCCCAGGGGGACAGATCGGCCAATGAGCAGTTCTTC. The full variable domain, in which reference TRBV18 and TRBJ2-1 provide the parts outside the CDR3, is NAGVMQNPRHLVRRRGQEARLRCSPMKGHSHVYWYRQLPEEGLKFMVYLQKENIIDESGMPKERFSAEFPKEGPSILRIQQVVRGDSAAYFCASSQGDRSANEQFFGPGTRLTVL.

The genes are TRBV28 and TRBJ1-2, with 8 bases identical to TRBD1. Trimming took 8 bases from V and 4 from J; bases not matched to a gene: 3. Germline V gene sequence: CDR1 MDHEN, CDR2 SYDVKM. The CDR3 totals 12 residues. The CDR3 nucleotides read TGTGCCAGCGGACAGGGTGGCTATGGCTACACCTTC. Translation: CASGQGGYGYTF.

The chain employs TRBV2 and TRBJ2-7; D is ambiguous. This CDR3 has 12 amino acids. Germline V gives CDR1 SNHLY, CDR2 FYNNEI. Trimming stripped 0 bases from V and 3 bases from J, with 3 bases between. The CDR3 protein is CASSEANYEQYF. The CDR3 nucleotides read TGTGCCAGCAGTGAAGCCAACTACGAGCAGTACTTC. Drawing the rest from reference TRBV2 and TRBJ2-7, the complete variable domain is EPEVTQTPSHQVTQMGQEVILRCVPISNHLYFYWYRQILGQKVEFLVSFYNNEISEKSEIFDDQFSVERPDGSNFTLKIRSTKLEDSAMYFCASSEANYEQYFGPGTRLTVT.

This sequence joins TRBV18 and TRBJ2-2, with D tentatively TRBD2 (6 bases). Trimming took 3 bases from V and 2 from J, leaving 10 bases between them. CDR1 is KGHSH, CDR2 LQKENI, per germline. This CDR3 is 15 amino acids long. CDR3 sequence reads: CASSPVAANTGELFF. The CDR3 DNA reads TGTGCCAGCTCACCTGTAGCGGCTAACACCGGGGAGCTGTTTTTT. Full variable domain (remainder filled in from reference TRBV18 and TRBJ2-2): NAGVMQNPRHLVRRRGQEARLRCSPMKGHSHVYWYRQLPEEGLKFMVYLQKENIIDESGMPKERFSAEFPKEGPSILRIQQVVRGDSAAYFCASSPVAANTGELFFGEGSRLTVL.

This sequence joins TRBV19 and TRBJ1-1; TRBD1 is a possible D gene (5 bases). The CDR3 covers 15 residues. Trimming removed 1 base at V and 10 bases at J, with 19 bases between. From germline, CDR1 is LNHDA and CDR2 SQIVND (reference sequence). DNA for the CDR3: TGTGCCAGTAGTATAGGCCCCGGACAAAATCCTGGAGCTTTCTTT. Protein sequence: CASSIGPGQNPGAFF.

CDR3 protein: CASSYSTVPTYEQYF. CDR3 in DNA: TGTGCCAGCAGTTACTCAACAGTGCCAACCTACGAGCAGTACTTC. The V gene is TRBV6-5, the J gene TRBJ2-7; D gene unclear. This CDR3 comprises 15 residues. Germline V lookup: CDR1 MNHEY, CDR2 SVGAGI. V dropped 0 bases and J dropped 2 bases, with 11 bases sitting between them.

The DNA of the CDR3 is TGTGCCAGCAGCCCGGGACAGGGGTTCTATGGCTACACCTTC. Its protein product is CASSPGQGFYGYTF. This rearrangement joins TRBV25-1 to TRBJ1-2, with 10 bases fitting TRBD1. The CDR3 has 14 amino acids. The J segment lost 4 bases and the V segment lost 6 bases, leaving 5 bases of the junction unmatched. Germline V gene data show CDR1 as MGHDK and CDR2 as SYGVNS.

The CDR3 DNA is TGTGCCAGCAGCGCTACGGGACTAGCGGGGTACAATGAGCAGTTCTTC. This codes for CASSATGLAGYNEQFF. This sequence joins TRBV7-2 and TRBJ2-1; 13 bases map to TRBD2. Germline lookup yields CDR1 SGHTA and CDR2 FQGNSA. This CDR3 comprises 16 residues. Unmatched junction bases numbered 5, after V lost 5 bases and J lost 4 bases.

J is TRBJ2-7 and V is TRBV5-1; 7 bases align to TRBD2. Germline CDR1 is SGHRS and CDR2 is YFSETQ. Trimming took 2 bases from V and 0 from J; bases not matched to a gene: 2. The CDR3 covers 14 residues. CDR3 bases: TGCGCCAGCAGCTTACGGGGGGACTCCTACGAGCAGTACTTC. This sequence encodes CASSLRGDSYEQYF.

This chain connects TRBV19 to TRBJ1-2; possibly TRBD1 for D (6 bases). The CDR3 loop spans 14 amino acids. The germline gives CDR1 LNHDA, CDR2 SQIVND (reference sequence). V lost 5 bases to trimming and J lost 4 bases, with 14 bases between them. The CDR3, as DNA: TGTGCCAGTAGTCCTACCCGGGACACCTATGGCTACACCTTC. It codes for CASSPTRDTYGYTF.

Only one count was recorded for this clone. V gene TRBV9 combines with J gene TRBJ1-1; D not resolved. The CDR3 sequence is 15 residues long. Per the germline V gene, CDR1 is SGDLS and CDR2 is YYNGEE. Trimming took off 0 bases at V and 0 bases at J, with 9 bases between the two ends. The CDR3 sequence is CASSVAALMNTEAFF. DNA of the CDR3: TGTGCCAGCAGCGTAGCAGCACTAATGAACACTGAAGCTTTCTTT.

The CDR3 DNA reads TGTGCCATCAGAAACTTTCCAGCGGGAGGGCCTTCGAGTGAGCAGTTCTTC. It codes for CAIRNFPAGGPSSEQFF. The chain is built from TRBV10-3 and TRBJ2-1, with 10 positions matching TRBD2. Germline-derived CDR1 and CDR2 are ENHRY and SYGVKD. The CDR3 totals 17 residues. V dropped 6 bases and J dropped 9; count of bases not matched to a gene: 17.

V and J are TRBV5-5 and TRBJ2-3; the D is unclear. The CDR3 extends over 18 amino acids. From germline, CDR1 is SGHKS and CDR2 YYEKEE (reference sequence). The V and J ends lost 3 bases and 0 bases respectively, with 20 bases between them. In nucleotides, the CDR3 is TGTGCCAGCAGCTCGATCGTGCAGACACCTTTAAGCACAGATACGCAGTATTTT. Translated, it gives CASSSIVQTPLSTDTQYF.

J is TRBJ2-2 and V is TRBV18; perhaps TRBD1 as D (7 bases). V lost 2 bases and J lost 6, with 13 bases in between. Per germline, CDR1 KGHSH and CDR2 LQKENI. The CDR3 runs to 15 residues. The CDR3 loop reads CASSPGTGEAGELFF. The CDR3 DNA follows: TGTGCCAGCTCACCAGGAACAGGGGAGGCCGGGGAGCTGTTTTTT.

A few counts support this clone. The V call is TRBV11-2, the J call TRBJ2-7, with TRBD2 matching 10 bases. The CDR3 extends over 16 amino acids. The V gene's germline CDR1 is SGHAT and CDR2 FQNNGV. Trimming cost V 5 bases and J 4 bases; bases outside gene matches: 11. The DNA for the CDR3 is TGTGCCAGCAGCCCACTGAAGTATAGCGGGGGGTACGAGCAGTACTTC. Its translation is CASSPLKYSGGYEQYF.

The chain carries TRBV7-2 and TRBJ2-5; no clear D gene. CDR1 is SGHTA, CDR2 FQGNSA, per germline. The CDR3 has 12 amino acids. V lost 5 bases to trimming and J lost 0 bases, with 4 bases between them. The CDR3 DNA follows: TGTGCCAGCAGCCCCTACCAAGAGACCCAGTACTTC. This codes for CASSPYQETQYF.

This clone was counted once. The J gene is TRBJ2-1, the V gene TRBV28, with a possible D match to TRBD2 (5 bases). Germline CDR1 and CDR2: MDHEN and SYDVKM. The germline V and J ends were trimmed by 5 bases and 6 bases, with 20 bases remaining between them. This CDR3 region has 16 residues. CDR3 protein: CASSPTGFREANEQFF. CDR3 bases: TGTGCCAGCAGTCCCACCGGGTTCCGGGAAGCCAATGAGCAGTTCTTC.

V usage is TRBV7-3 and J usage is TRBJ1-2; TRBD1 might be the D (5 bases). Trimming removed 5 bases from V and 8 bases from J, with 15 bases in between. This CDR3 spans 13 amino acids. Germline values: CDR1 SGHTA, CDR2 FQGTGA. Written as DNA, the CDR3 is TGTGCCAGCAGCCCTACCAGGGCGGCAGGCTACACCTTC. This gives the protein CASSPTRAAGYTF.

This chain uses TRBV5-1 with TRBJ2-2; 12 bases fit TRBD1. The CDR3 consists of 16 residues. V lost 4 bases to trimming and J lost 4 bases; unmatched junction nucleotides: 5. Germline V CDR1 and CDR2: SGHRS, YFSETQ. CDR3 sequence (DNA): TGCGCCAGCAGCCCTGGGGACAGGGGGCCCACCGGGGAGCTGTTTTTT. Residues: CASSPGDRGPTGELFF.

The V call is TRBV5-1, the J call TRBJ1-2; 7 nucleotides line up with TRBD1. The CDR3 runs to 15 residues. J gave up 6 bases and V 4 bases, and 12 bases lay outside the gene matches. Per the germline V gene, CDR1 is SGHRS and CDR2 is YFSETQ. The CDR3 here is CASSRRGDRVDGYTF. The DNA for the CDR3 is TGCGCCAGCAGCCGCCGGGGCGACAGGGTCGATGGCTACACCTTC.

The V and J genes are TRBV27 and TRBJ1-2, with 9 bases lining up with TRBD1. Germline assignment: CDR1 MNHEY and CDR2 SMNVEV (reference sequence). With 5 bases clipped from V and 0 bases from J, the junction kept 7 bases outside the gene matches. The CDR3 runs to 16 residues. The CDR3 DNA is TGTGCCAGCAGTCTGGGACAGGGCAGATCTAACTATGGCTACACCTTC. Amino acids: CASSLGQGRSNYGYTF.

J is TRBJ2-1 and V is TRBV19; TRBD2 matches 10 bases. CDR1 is LNHDA, CDR2 SQIVND, per germline (reference sequence). This CDR3 comprises 16 residues. J lost 4 bases, V lost 5 bases, and 8 bases had no gene match. In DNA form, the CDR3 reads TGTGCCAGTAGTGGGGGAAGCGGGAGGGCATACAATGAGCAGTTCTTC. It encodes CASSGGSGRAYNEQFF.

This clone occurred once. The chain is built from TRBV5-4 and TRBJ1-2; 7 bases are shared with TRBD1. CDR1 and CDR2 from the germline V gene are SGHNT and YYREEE (reference sequence). The CDR3 is made up of 14 amino acids. Germline trimming cut 0 bases from V and 6 bases from J; bases unmatched to any gene: 5. The CDR3: CASSLGQGWNGYTF. The DNA for the CDR3 is TGTGCCAGCAGCTTGGGACAGGGTTGGAATGGCTACACCTTC.